This T cell receptor (beta chain) was found in a study of somatic mutations in cytotoxic T cells in rheumatoid arthritis. Broader study findings: Measured CD8+ T-cell clonality, a value compared between rheumatoid arthritis patients and age-matched healthy controls, did not differ significantly. Clonality of CD8+ cells rose with age in rheumatoid arthritis patients but not healthy controls.

TCRdb keeps only in-frame clones here, not all; method: immunoSEQ multiplex PCR. The table has 14,000 or so clones, 82% seen once. This CDR3 comprises 14 residues. CDR1 is MGHRA, CDR2 YSYEKL, per germline. With 0 bases removed from V and 1 base from J, the gap between germline ends came to 3 bases. As for this clone: Antigen: not known.

The sequence was obtained from an adult with rheumatoid arthritis. Sequencing input: CD8+ T cells sorted from blood. The rearrangement links TRBV4-1 to TRBJ2-2; D ambiguous. Written as DNA, the CDR3 is TGCGCCAGCAGCCAAGAGAAGAACACCGGGGAGCTGTTTTTT. This gives the protein CASSQEKNTGELFF.